This TCR beta chain comes out of a study of CD8+CD57+ T cells in acquired aplastic anemia. Study context: Average DNA yield from sorted CD4+ and CD8+ cells was around 3.2 ug.

Study results and caveats: In CD8+ cells, Simpson's diversity showed no significant difference between patients and controls. Comparison of patients with controls identified nearly 30 shared CD8+ CDR3 sequences.

The CDR3 covers 14 residues. Looked up from germline, CDR1 is SEHNR and CDR2 is FQNEAQ (reference sequence). J was trimmed by 4 bases and V by 7 bases; bases with no gene match: 5. With regard to this clonotype: The antigen is not known.

Genomic DNA, serving as template, underwent TCR beta VDJ and CDR3 profiling. Each CDR3 protein gets one entry after TCRdb re-called the reads with MiXCR. The sample yields some 200,000 distinct CDR3 sequences, 34% seen once. The sequencing sample was made of sorted CD4+, CD8+, or CD8+CD57+ T cells (not recorded which) from PBMCs. The receptor comes from a human donor in good health, serving as a control. V is TRBV7-9 and J is TRBJ1-4, with TRBD1 matching 8 bases. CDR3 sequence (DNA): TGTGCCAGCAAACAGGGGGACCGTAATGAAAAACTGTTTTTT. As protein: CASKQGDRNEKLFF.